This T cell receptor (beta chain) was recovered during a study of early T cells in non-severe SARS-CoV-2 infection. Individual cDNA molecules carried attached unique molecular identifiers. In TCRdb, the 5' RACE reads were re-called with MiXCR into one record per CDR3 protein. The repertoire holds about 88,000 distinct CDR3 sequences, about 15% seen once, with approximately 6% in the top ten. The length of the CDR3 is 16 residues. V shed 8 bases and J 4 bases; nucleotides not matched to a gene: 10. The TCR sequence derives from an adult who was a healthcare worker with PCR-confirmed SARS-CoV-2 infection or an uninfected control (not recorded which). The sample taken for sequencing was whole blood. The chain joins TRBV12-3 or TRBV12-4 to TRBJ2-1; TRBD2 agrees at 11 bases. The CDR3 DNA is TGTGCCAGCGTCGGGACTAGCGGCTTACTTTACAATGAGCAGTTCTTC. Residues: CASVGTSGLLYNEQFF.